This T cell receptor beta chain is from a study of shared clonotypes between healthy human individuals. Germline CDR1 MNHEY, CDR2 SMNVEV (reference sequence). V lost 1 base and J lost 2, with 12 bases in between. CDR3 length: 15 amino acids. Generated by immunoSEQ multiplex PCR, the TCRdb table keeps only in-frame clones and is missing some. This table has roughly 700,000 clones, around two thirds appearing once. Sequenced: memory CD4+ T cells sorted from blood. As to subset: CD45RA-negative fraction. The clonotype was recovered from a woman in her 30s in good health. The V call is TRBV27, the J call TRBJ2-7, with D possibly being TRBD1 or TRBD2 (5 bases each). CDR3 sequence reads: CASSLYTRGPYEQYF. CDR3 bases: TGTGCCAGCAGTTTATACACTAGGGGTCCCTACGAGCAGTACTTC.